What follows describes a single T cell receptor beta chain. This sample is drawn from a study of blood T cell repertoires in COVID-19. About the research overall: Spain, Italy and the United States supplied samples that represented acute and convalescent COVID-19. Sources were T cells, B-cell-depleted T cells, or PBMCs; the material itself was cDNA or gDNA.

V was pared by 0 bases and J by 4 bases, with 13 bases between. This CDR3 has 15 residues. Germline V gene lookup returns CDR1 SGDLS and CDR2 YYNGEE. Per the study methods: Estimation of nucleated cell counts was performed using reference gene primer amplification. Here immunoSEQ multiplex PCR was the method, and the copy in TCRdb shows in-frame clones only, minus some. The DNA gave D and trimming, while V, J and clone size come from that table. Of 250,000 or so clones in the sample, 84% are singletons; the top ten hold 4% to 4.5%. This chain links TRBV9 with TRBJ1-1, with D possibly matching TRBD1 (6 bases). Sequencing was done on a sample of peripheral blood. The clonotype comes from a man in his fifties or sixties with acute or convalescent COVID-19. The chain's CDR3 is CASSVGQGLGTEAFF. DNA for the CDR3: TGTGCCAGCAGCGTAGGTCAGGGGTTGGGCACTGAAGCTTTCTTT.